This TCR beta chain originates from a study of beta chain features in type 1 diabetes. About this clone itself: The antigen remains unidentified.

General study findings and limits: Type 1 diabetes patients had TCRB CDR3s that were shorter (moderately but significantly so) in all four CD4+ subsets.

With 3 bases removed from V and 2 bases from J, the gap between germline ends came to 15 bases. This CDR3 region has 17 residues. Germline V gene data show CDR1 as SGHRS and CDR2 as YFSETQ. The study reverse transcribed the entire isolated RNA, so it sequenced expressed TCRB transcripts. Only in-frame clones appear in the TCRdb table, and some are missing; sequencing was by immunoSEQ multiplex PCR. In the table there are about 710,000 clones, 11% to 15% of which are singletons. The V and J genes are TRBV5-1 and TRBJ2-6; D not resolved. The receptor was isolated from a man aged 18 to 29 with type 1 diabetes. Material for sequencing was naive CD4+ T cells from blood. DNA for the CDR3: TGCGCCAGCAGCTCTCGGGTCAGCCCCACTGGGGCCAACGTCCTGACTTTC. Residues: CASSSRVSPTGANVLTF. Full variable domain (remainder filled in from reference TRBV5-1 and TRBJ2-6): KAGVTQTPRYLIKTRGQQVTLSCSPISGHRSVSWYQQTPGQGLQFLFEYFSETQRNKGNFPGRFSGRQFSNSRSEMNVSTLELGDSALYLCASSSRVSPTGANVLTFGAGSRLTVL.